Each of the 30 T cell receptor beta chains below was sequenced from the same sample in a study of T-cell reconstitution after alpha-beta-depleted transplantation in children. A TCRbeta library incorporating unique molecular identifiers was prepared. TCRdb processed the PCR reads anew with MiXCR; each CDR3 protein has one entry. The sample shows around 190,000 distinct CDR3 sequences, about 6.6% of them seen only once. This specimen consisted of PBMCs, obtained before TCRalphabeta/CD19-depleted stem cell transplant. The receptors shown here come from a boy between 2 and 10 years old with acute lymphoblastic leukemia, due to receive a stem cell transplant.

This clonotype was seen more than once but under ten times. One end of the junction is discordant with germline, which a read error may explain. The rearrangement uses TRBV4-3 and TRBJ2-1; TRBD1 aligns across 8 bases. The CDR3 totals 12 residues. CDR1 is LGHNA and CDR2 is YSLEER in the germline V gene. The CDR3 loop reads CASSEDRGSLFF. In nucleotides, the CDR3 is TGCGCCAGCAGCGAAGACAGGGGTAGCCTGTTCTTC.

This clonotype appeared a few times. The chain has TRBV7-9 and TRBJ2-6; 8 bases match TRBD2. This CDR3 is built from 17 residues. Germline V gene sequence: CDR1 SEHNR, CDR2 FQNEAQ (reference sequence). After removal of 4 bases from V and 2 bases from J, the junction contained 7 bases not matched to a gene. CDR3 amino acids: CASSSPAGGPGANVLTF. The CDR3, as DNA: TGTGCCAGCAGCTCACCGGCGGGGGGACCTGGGGCCAACGTCCTGACTTTC.

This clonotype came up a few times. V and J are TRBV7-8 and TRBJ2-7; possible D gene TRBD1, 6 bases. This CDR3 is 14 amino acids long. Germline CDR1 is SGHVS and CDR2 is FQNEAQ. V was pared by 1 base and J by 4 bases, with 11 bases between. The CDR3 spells CASSLVRTAYEQYF. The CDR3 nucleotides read TGTGCCAGCAGCTTAGTCCGGACAGCATACGAGCAGTACTTC.

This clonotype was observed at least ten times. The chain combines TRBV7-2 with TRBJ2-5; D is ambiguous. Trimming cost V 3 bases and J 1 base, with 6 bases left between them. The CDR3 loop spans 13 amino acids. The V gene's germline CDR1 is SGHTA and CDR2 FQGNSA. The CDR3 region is CASSFTVQETQYF. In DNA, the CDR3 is TGTGCCAGCAGCTTTACCGTCCAAGAGACCCAGTACTTC.

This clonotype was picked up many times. CDR3 sequence (DNA): TGTGCCAGCAAGACAGCGGGAGGAGAAGAGCAGTACTTC. Its translation: CASKTAGGEEQYF. The genes are TRBV6-2 or TRBV6-3 and TRBJ2-7, with 9 bases lining up with TRBD2. The junction had 8 bases not matched to a gene; V was cut back by 7 bases and J by 7 bases. Looked up from germline, CDR1 is MNHEY and CDR2 is SVGEGT. The CDR3 totals 13 residues.

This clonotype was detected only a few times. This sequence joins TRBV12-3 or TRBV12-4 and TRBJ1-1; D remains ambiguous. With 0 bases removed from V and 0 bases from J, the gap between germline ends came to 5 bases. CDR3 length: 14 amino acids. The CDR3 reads CASSLATLNTEAFF. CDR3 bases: TGTGCCAGCAGTTTAGCGACCCTGAACACTGAAGCTTTCTTT.

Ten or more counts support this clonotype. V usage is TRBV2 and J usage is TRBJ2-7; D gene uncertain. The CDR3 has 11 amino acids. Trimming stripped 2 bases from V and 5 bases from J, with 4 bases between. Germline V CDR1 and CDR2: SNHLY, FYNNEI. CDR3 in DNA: TGTGCCAGCAGTGAAAGGGACGAGCAGTACTTC. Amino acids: CASSERDEQYF.

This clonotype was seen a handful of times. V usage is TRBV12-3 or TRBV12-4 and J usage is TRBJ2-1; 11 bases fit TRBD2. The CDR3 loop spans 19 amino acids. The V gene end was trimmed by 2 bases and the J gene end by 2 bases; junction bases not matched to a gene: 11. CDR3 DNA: TGTGCCAGCAGTTTAAGGTCAGGTAGCGGGGGGGTCACCTACAATGAGCAGTTCTTC. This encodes CASSLRSGSGGVTYNEQFF.

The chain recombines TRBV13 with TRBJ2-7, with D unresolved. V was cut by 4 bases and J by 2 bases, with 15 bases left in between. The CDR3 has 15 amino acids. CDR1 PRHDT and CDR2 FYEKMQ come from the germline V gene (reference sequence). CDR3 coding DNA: TGTGCCAGCAGCTCCCGCCCGGGTCCCACCTACGAGCAGTACTTC. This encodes CASSSRPGPTYEQYF.

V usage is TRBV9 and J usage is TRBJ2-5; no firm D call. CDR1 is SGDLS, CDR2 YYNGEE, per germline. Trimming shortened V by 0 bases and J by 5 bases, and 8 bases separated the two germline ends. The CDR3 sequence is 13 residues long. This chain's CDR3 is CASSVEIRETQYF. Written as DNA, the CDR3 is TGTGCCAGCAGCGTAGAGATAAGGGAGACCCAGTACTTC.

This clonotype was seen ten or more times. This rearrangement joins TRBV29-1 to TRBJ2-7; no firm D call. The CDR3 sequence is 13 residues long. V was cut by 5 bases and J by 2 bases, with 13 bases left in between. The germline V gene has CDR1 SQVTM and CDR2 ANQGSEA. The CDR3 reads CSVHGAQAYEQYF. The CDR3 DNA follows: TGCAGCGTTCATGGCGCTCAGGCCTACGAGCAGTACTTC.

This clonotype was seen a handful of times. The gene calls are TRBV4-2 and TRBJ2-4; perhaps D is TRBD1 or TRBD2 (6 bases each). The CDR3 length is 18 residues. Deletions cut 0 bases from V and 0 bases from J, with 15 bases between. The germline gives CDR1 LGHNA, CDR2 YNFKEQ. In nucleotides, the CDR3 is TGTGCCAGCAGCCAAGATAGAACGGGGGCCTTAGCCAAAAACATTCAGTACTTC. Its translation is CASSQDRTGALAKNIQYF.

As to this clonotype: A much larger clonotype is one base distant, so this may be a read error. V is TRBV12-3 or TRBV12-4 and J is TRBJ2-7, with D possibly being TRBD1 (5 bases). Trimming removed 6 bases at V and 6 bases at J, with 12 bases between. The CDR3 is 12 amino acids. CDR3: CASSPDKSEQYF. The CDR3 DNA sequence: TGTGCCAGCAGCCCGGACAAATCCGAGCAGTACTTC.

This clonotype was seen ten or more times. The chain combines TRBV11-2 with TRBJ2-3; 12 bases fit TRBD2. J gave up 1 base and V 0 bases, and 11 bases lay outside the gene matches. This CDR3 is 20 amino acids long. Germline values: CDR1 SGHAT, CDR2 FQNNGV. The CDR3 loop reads CASSLEPSSGRVGGTDTQYF. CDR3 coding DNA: TGTGCCAGCAGCTTAGAACCCTCTAGCGGGAGGGTGGGTGGCACAGATACGCAGTATTTT.

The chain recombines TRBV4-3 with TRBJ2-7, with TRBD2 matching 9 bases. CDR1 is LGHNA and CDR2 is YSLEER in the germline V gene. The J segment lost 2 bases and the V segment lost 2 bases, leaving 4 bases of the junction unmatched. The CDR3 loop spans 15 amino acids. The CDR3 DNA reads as TGCGCCAGCAGCCAAATAGCGGGAGAAACCTACGAGCAGTACTTC. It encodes CASSQIAGETYEQYF.

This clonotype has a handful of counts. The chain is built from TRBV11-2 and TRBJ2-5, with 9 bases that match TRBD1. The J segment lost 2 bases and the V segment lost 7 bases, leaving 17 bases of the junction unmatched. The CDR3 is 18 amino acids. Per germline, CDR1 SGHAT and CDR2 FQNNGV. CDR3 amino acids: CASILPAPGTGFQETQYF. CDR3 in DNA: TGTGCCAGCATACTACCGGCCCCCGGGACAGGGTTTCAAGAGACCCAGTACTTC.

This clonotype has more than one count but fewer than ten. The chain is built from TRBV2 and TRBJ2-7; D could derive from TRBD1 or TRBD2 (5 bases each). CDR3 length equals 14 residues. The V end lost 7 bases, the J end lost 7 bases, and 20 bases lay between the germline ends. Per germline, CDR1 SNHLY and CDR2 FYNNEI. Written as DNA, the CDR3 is TGTGCCAGCATTTCCAGGGACCGGCCTCGAGAGCAGTACTTC. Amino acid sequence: CASISRDRPREQYF.

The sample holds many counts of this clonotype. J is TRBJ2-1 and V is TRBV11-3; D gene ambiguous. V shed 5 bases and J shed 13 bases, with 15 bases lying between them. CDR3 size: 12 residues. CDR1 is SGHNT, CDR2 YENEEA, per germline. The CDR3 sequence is CASSQSSTLQFF. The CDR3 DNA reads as TGTGCCAGCAGCCAATCCAGCACCCTTCAGTTCTTC.

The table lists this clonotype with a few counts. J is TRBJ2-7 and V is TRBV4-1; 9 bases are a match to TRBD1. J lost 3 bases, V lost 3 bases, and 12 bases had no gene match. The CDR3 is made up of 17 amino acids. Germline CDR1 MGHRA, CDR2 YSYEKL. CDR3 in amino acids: CASSQRISGTGIYEQYF. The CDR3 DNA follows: TGCGCCAGCAGCCAGAGGATTTCCGGGACAGGGATCTACGAGCAGTACTTC.

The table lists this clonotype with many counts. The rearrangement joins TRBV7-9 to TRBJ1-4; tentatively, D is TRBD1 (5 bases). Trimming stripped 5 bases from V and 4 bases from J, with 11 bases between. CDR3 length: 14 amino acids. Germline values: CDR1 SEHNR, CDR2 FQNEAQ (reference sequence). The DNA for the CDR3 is TGTGCCAGCAGCCCGGGACCGAGTAATGAAAAACTGTTTTTT. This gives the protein CASSPGPSNEKLFF. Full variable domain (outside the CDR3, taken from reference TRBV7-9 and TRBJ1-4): DTGVSQNPRHKITKRGQNVTFRCDPISEHNRLYWYRQTLGQGPEFLTYFQNEAQLEKSRLLSDRFSAERPKGSFSTLEIQRTEQGDSAMYLCASSPGPSNEKLFFGSGTQLSVL.

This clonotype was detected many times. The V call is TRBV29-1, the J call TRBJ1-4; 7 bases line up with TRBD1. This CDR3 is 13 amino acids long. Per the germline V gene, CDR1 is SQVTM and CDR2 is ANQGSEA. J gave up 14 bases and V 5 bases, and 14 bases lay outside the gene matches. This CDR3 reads CSVSDRSLAGLFF. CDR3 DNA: TGCAGCGTTTCGGACAGGTCATTGGCGGGTCTGTTTTTT.

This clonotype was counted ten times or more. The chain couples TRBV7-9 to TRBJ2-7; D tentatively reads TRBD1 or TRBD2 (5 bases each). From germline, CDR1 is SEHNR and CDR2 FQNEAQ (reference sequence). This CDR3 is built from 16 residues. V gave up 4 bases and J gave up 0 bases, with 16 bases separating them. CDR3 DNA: TGTGCCAGCAGCTCTCGGGACGGACCGAGCTCCTACGAGCAGTACTTC. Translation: CASSSRDGPSSYEQYF.

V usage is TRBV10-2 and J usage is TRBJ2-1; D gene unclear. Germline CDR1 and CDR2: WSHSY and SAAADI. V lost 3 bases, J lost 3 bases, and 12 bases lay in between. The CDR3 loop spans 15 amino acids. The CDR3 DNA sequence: TGCGCCAGCAGTGACGTGGGGTTGAGCTACAATGAGCAGTTCTTC. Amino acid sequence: CASSDVGLSYNEQFF.

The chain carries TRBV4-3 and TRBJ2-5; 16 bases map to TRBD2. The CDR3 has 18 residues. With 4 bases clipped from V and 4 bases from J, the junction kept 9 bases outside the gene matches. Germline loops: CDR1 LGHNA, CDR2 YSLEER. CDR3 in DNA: TGCGCCAGCAGCCCTTCGGGACTAGCGGGGGGGTCGGGAGAGACCCAGTACTTC. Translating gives CASSPSGLAGGSGETQYF.

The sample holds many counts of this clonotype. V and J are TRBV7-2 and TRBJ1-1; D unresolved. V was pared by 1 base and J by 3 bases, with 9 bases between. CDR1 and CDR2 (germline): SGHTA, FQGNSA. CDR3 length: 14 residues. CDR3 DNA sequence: TGTGCCAGCAGCTTAGTGTCTGGGGACACTGAAGCTTTCTTT. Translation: CASSLVSGDTEAFF.

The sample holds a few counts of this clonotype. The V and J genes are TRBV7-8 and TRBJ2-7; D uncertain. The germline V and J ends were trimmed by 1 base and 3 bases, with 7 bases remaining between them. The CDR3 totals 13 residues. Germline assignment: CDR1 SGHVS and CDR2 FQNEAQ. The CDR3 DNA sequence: TGTGCCAGCAGCTTAGGTCTCGTCTACGAGCAGTACTTC. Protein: CASSLGLVYEQYF.

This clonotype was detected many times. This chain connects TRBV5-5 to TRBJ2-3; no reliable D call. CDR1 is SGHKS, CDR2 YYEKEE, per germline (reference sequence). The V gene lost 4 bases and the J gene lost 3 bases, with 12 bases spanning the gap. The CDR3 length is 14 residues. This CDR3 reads CASSAGPVTDTQYF. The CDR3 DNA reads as TGTGCCAGCAGCGCCGGACCGGTAACAGATACGCAGTATTTT.

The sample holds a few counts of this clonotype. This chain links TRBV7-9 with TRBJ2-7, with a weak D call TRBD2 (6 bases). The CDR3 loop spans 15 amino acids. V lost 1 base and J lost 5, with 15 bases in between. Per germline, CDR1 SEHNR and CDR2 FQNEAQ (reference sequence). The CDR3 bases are TGTGCCAGCAGCTTAGGACCCCCAGCGGGTAACGAGCAGTACTTC. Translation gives CASSLGPPAGNEQYF.

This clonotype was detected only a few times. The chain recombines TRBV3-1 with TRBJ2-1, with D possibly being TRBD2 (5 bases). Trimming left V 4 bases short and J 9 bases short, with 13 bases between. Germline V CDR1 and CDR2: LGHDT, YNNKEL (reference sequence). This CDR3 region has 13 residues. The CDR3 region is CASSLTRWGEQFF. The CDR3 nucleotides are TGTGCCAGCAGCCTAACTAGATGGGGTGAGCAGTTCTTC.

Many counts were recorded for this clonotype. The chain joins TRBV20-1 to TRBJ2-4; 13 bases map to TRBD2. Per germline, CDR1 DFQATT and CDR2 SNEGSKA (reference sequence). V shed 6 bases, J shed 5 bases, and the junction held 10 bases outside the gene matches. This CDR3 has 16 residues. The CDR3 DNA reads TGCAGTGCCCCGGGACTAGCGGGACCGAAGCAAAACATTCAGTACTTC. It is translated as CSAPGLAGPKQNIQYF.